Following are 27 T cell receptor beta chains from one sample sequenced in a study of blood T cells in healthy people across ages. Alongside a J-beta primer mix, a sample-barcoded 5' primer served in a second PCR lasting about 7 to 12 cycles. TCRdb reprocessed the 5' RACE reads with MiXCR, giving one entry per CDR3 protein. The sample includes around 1,700,000 distinct CDR3 sequences, 28% of them seen just once. The sample consisted of blood. The origin of the receptors is a woman aged 25 to 39 in good health.

V usage is TRBV5-6 and J usage is TRBJ1-4, with D uncertain. Germline V lookup: CDR1 SGHDT, CDR2 YYEEEE. V dropped 3 bases and J dropped 5 bases, with 8 bases sitting between them. This CDR3 contains 13 residues. The CDR3 DNA sequence: TGTGCCAGCAGCTCGCAAGCAAATGAAAAACTGTTTTTT. Translation gives CASSSQANEKLFF.

This clonotype came up many times. The genes are TRBV6-5 and TRBJ2-5; TRBD2 aligns across 7 bases. The germline V gene encodes CDR1 MNHEY and CDR2 SVGAGI. The CDR3 length is 15 residues. Germline trimming cut 0 bases from V and 3 bases from J; bases unmatched to any gene: 4. CDR3 sequence reads: CASSYSWLAEETQYF. As DNA, the CDR3 is TGTGCCAGCAGTTACTCTTGGCTAGCGGAAGAGACCCAGTACTTC.

The gene calls are TRBV2 and TRBJ1-1; D is unclear. Trimming took 3 bases from V and 7 from J, leaving 12 bases between them. The CDR3 runs to 13 residues. Per germline, CDR1 SNHLY and CDR2 FYNNEI. The CDR3 loop is CASSEEQKGEAFF. The CDR3 nucleotides are TGTGCCAGCAGTGAGGAGCAAAAAGGTGAAGCTTTCTTT.

The chain combines TRBV4-1 with TRBJ1-5; D unclear. V was clipped by 4 bases and J by 5 bases, with 24 bases between them. CDR3 length equals 18 residues. Germline V CDR1 and CDR2: MGHRA, YSYEKL. CDR3 sequence: CASSRDRSLGLRDQPQHF. The DNA of the CDR3 is TGCGCCAGCAGCCGAGATCGGTCGTTAGGGCTCAGAGATCAGCCCCAGCATTTT.

V is TRBV5-5 and J is TRBJ2-1; D remains unclear. The CDR3 sequence is 14 residues long. Germline V gives CDR1 SGHKS, CDR2 YYEKEE (reference sequence). Between the trimmed V and J ends, which lost 1 base and 13 bases, there was a span of 18 bases. CDR3 in amino acids: CASSLINRQETQFF. The CDR3 nucleotides are TGTGCCAGCAGCTTGATAAACAGACAAGAGACCCAGTTCTTC.

This clonotype was seen repeatedly, ten times or more. This sequence joins TRBV12-3 or TRBV12-4 and TRBJ2-3; D not certain. V gave up 5 bases and J gave up 5 bases, with 11 bases separating them. The CDR3 runs to 13 residues. The CDR3 nucleotides read TGTGCCAGCAGTCAACTTCAAATAGATACGCAGTATTTT. This codes for CASSQLQIDTQYF.

This clonotype appeared a few times. The J gene is TRBJ1-1, the V gene TRBV5-1; no clear D. Germline V CDR1 and CDR2: SGHRS, YFSETQ. The V end lost 3 bases, the J end lost 3 bases, and 18 bases lay between the germline ends. This CDR3 is built from 16 residues. The CDR3 is CASSSFLEPVYTEAFF. CDR3 DNA sequence: TGCGCCAGCAGCTCATTTCTCGAGCCTGTTTACACTGAAGCTTTCTTT.

The genes are TRBV6-5 and TRBJ2-1; either TRBD1 or TRBD2 may fit D (6 bases each). Per germline, CDR1 MNHEY and CDR2 SVGAGI. The length of the CDR3 is 14 residues. The V gene lost 6 bases and the J gene lost 8 bases, with 17 bases spanning the gap. The CDR3 DNA reads TGTGCCAGCAGCTCAGGGGAGGCTCAATATGAGCAGTTCTTC. Residues: CASSSGEAQYEQFF.

The CDR3 DNA reads TGCAGTGCTGTCGTCCCGCTAGCGGGAGCCTACGAGCAGTACTTC. Translating it yields CSAVVPLAGAYEQYF. This chain uses TRBV20-1 with TRBJ2-7, with 10 bases that match TRBD2. CDR3 length equals 15 residues. Per the germline V gene, CDR1 is DFQATT and CDR2 is SNEGSKA (reference sequence). The trim removed 5 bases at V and 2 bases at J, leaving 9 bases unmatched.

The chain joins TRBV7-2 to TRBJ2-2; TRBD1 is a possible D gene (6 bases). CDR3 size: 19 residues. Germline V gene lookup returns CDR1 SGHTA and CDR2 FQGNSA. Trimming removed 4 bases at V and 4 bases at J, with 25 bases between. Here the CDR3 reads CASSSPGTWVVGTTGELFF. The DNA of the CDR3 is TGTGCCAGCAGCTCGCCCGGGACATGGGTCGTTGGTACCACCGGGGAGCTGTTTTTT.

This clonotype has just a few counts. The chain recombines TRBV20-1 with TRBJ2-2; 9 bases are a match to TRBD2. Germline V gene data show CDR1 as DFQATT and CDR2 as SNEGSKA (reference sequence). The junction had 8 bases not matched to a gene; V was cut back by 5 bases and J by 4 bases. The CDR3 runs 15 residues. For the CDR3, the DNA is TGCAGTGCTGGGGGTAGCGGGAGTGGCACCGGGGAGCTGTTTTTT. It encodes CSAGGSGSGTGELFF.

This clonotype was picked up a small number of times. One end of the junction fails to match germline, which may point to a read error. This CDR3 is CSTRGTGQETQYF. The CDR3 DNA sequence: TGCAGTACTAGGGGGACAGGTCAAGAGACCCAGTACTTC. This chain connects TRBV20-1 to TRBJ2-5; 8 bases line up with TRBD1. This CDR3 has 13 amino acids. Per germline, CDR1 DFQATT and CDR2 SNEGSKA (reference sequence).

The CDR3 DNA sequence: TGTGCCAGCAGCGGGACACTAGCCTCCTACAATGAGCAGTTCTTC. Its protein product is CASSGTLASYNEQFF. The chain carries TRBV9 and TRBJ2-1; a weak D match, TRBD2 (6 bases). CDR3 size: 15 residues. The ends were cut back, 3 bases at V and 0 bases at J, with 10 bases in the middle. The V gene's germline CDR1 is SGDLS and CDR2 YYNGEE.

This chain connects TRBV11-3 to TRBJ2-5, with 9 bases that match TRBD1. V lost 0 bases, J lost 4 bases, and 3 bases stayed unmatched. CDR3 length: 15 amino acids. Germline CDR1 is SGHNT and CDR2 is YENEEA. CDR3 DNA sequence: TGTGCCAGCAGCTTAGACGGGACAGGGAGAGAGACCCAGTACTTC. Translation: CASSLDGTGRETQYF. The complete variable domain, with remaining parts taken from reference TRBV11-3 and TRBJ2-5, reads EAGVVQSPRYKIIEKKQPVAFWCNPISGHNTLYWYLQNLGQGPELLIRYENEEAVDDSQLPKDRFSAERLKGVDSTLKIQPAELGDSAVYLCASSLDGTGRETQYFGPGTRLLVL.

This clonotype was seen a handful of times. The gene calls are TRBV6-2 or TRBV6-3 and TRBJ1-2, with 12 bases that match TRBD1. Trimming took 2 bases from V and 7 from J; bases not matched to a gene: 5. CDR1 and CDR2 from the germline V gene are MNHEY and SVGEGT. The CDR3 has 15 residues. CDR3 residues: CASSYPGQGAVGYTF. The CDR3 nucleotides read TGTGCCAGCAGTTACCCGGGACAGGGGGCGGTTGGCTACACCTTC.

This clonotype was observed at least ten times. The chain couples TRBV20-1 to TRBJ2-1; D unclear. V was clipped by 1 base and J by 5 bases, with 3 bases between them. This CDR3 comprises 11 residues. Germline V CDR1 and CDR2: DFQATT, SNEGSKA (reference sequence). Written as DNA, the CDR3 is TGCAGTGCTAGAGCGAACAATGAGCAGTTCTTC. The encoded protein is CSARANNEQFF.

With respect to this clonotype: Germline is not matched at one junction end, which may reflect a read error. The chain combines TRBV4-1 with TRBJ2-4; maybe TRBD2 (5 bases). The germline V gene has CDR1 MGHRA and CDR2 YSYEKL. This CDR3 contains 14 residues. In DNA form, the CDR3 reads TGCGCCGGCAGCCCTAGCCTTTATAGTCGCATTCAGTACTTC. This gives the protein CAGSPSLYSRIQYF.

The rearrangement links TRBV20-1 to TRBJ2-2; the D gene is possibly TRBD1 (6 bases). The V and J ends lost 6 bases and 5 bases respectively, with 16 bases between them. The CDR3 contains 14 residues. Germline assignment: CDR1 DFQATT and CDR2 SNEGSKA (reference sequence). The CDR3, as DNA: TGCAGTGCCAGGGACACCCCAGGGACCGGGGAGCTGTTTTTT. Its protein product is CSARDTPGTGELFF.

The chain is built from TRBV20-1 and TRBJ1-6, with 7 nucleotides matching TRBD1. The junction had 5 bases not matched to a gene; V was cut back by 1 base and J by 8 bases. Germline assignment: CDR1 DFQATT and CDR2 SNEGSKA (reference sequence). This CDR3 comprises 14 residues. The DNA for the CDR3 is TGCAGTGCTAGAGGACAGGGAAGTTATTCACCCCTCCACTTT. Amino acids: CSARGQGSYSPLHF.

This clonotype was seen more than once but under ten times. The rearrangement joins TRBV13 to TRBJ1-1; no firm D call. Trimming left V 2 bases short and J 8 bases short, with 9 bases between. From germline, CDR1 is PRHDT and CDR2 FYEKMQ (reference sequence). This CDR3 is 12 amino acids long. The CDR3 DNA sequence: TGTGCCAGCAGCTTAAGGGCCCCCGAAGCTTTCTTT. Translated, it gives CASSLRAPEAFF.

V usage is TRBV18 and J usage is TRBJ2-7, with 9 bases matching TRBD2. Trimming took 5 bases from V and 2 from J; bases not matched to a gene: 7. CDR1 KGHSH and CDR2 LQKENI come from the germline V gene. The CDR3 consists of 15 residues. CDR3 coding DNA: TGTGCCAGCTCAACCGGGACTAGCAGCCCCTACGAGCAGTACTTC. Amino acids: CASSTGTSSPYEQYF.

The chain recombines TRBV5-1 with TRBJ2-3; D gene ambiguous. The V gene lost 0 bases and the J gene lost 3 bases, with 11 bases spanning the gap. Per germline, CDR1 SGHRS and CDR2 YFSETQ. The length of the CDR3 is 15 residues. CDR3 bases: TGCGCCAGCAGCTTGGGGGCCCTAAATACAGATACGCAGTATTTT. Amino acid sequence: CASSLGALNTDTQYF. Full variable domain (remainder filled in from reference TRBV5-1 and TRBJ2-3): KAGVTQTPRYLIKTRGQQVTLSCSPISGHRSVSWYQQTPGQGLQFLFEYFSETQRNKGNFPGRFSGRQFSNSRSEMNVSTLELGDSALYLCASSLGALNTDTQYFGPGTRLTVL.

The V gene is TRBV7-9, the J gene TRBJ2-2; the D gene could be TRBD1 or TRBD2 (5 bases each). Germline V gives CDR1 SEHNR, CDR2 FQNEAQ (reference sequence). V was trimmed by 6 bases and J by 6 bases, leaving 20 bases between them. CDR3 length: 16 amino acids. The CDR3 region is CASSPRQWGISGELFF. Written as DNA, the CDR3 is TGTGCCAGCAGTCCTCGCCAGTGGGGGATATCCGGGGAGCTGTTTTTT.

This chain links TRBV28 with TRBJ1-2; D might be TRBD1 (5 bases). Germline V gives CDR1 MDHEN, CDR2 SYDVKM. The germline V and J ends were trimmed by 10 bases and 4 bases, with 13 bases remaining between them. There are 12 residues in the CDR3. The CDR3 DNA reads TGTGCCAAAGTGGGGGTTGGCTATGGCTACACCTTC. This codes for CAKVGVGYGYTF.

This chain joins TRBV7-2 and TRBJ1-2, with D hard to call. In germline, CDR1 is SGHTA, CDR2 FQGNSA. The CDR3 is 13 residues long. The V end was cut by 5 bases, the J end by 4 bases, with 11 bases between. In nucleotides, the CDR3 is TGTGCCAGCAGCGGTACAGAGGTCTATGGCTACACCTTC. Its protein product is CASSGTEVYGYTF.

The rearrangement joins TRBV4-1 to TRBJ1-5; no firm D call. The germline V and J ends were trimmed by 0 bases and 9 bases, with 15 bases remaining between them. The CDR3 has 15 residues. In germline, CDR1 is MGHRA, CDR2 YSYEKL. The DNA of the CDR3 is TGCGCCAGCAGCCAAGATCCTGATTTTGTGTGGCCCCAGCATTTT. Amino acids: CASSQDPDFVWPQHF.

This clonotype was recorded a few times. V gene TRBV10-1 combines with J gene TRBJ2-1, with D possibly being TRBD1 (6 bases). CDR1 and CDR2 from the germline V gene are WNHNN and SYGVQD (reference sequence). The CDR3 spans 14 residues. V gave up 0 bases and J gave up 7 bases, with 10 bases separating them. As DNA, the CDR3 is TGCGCCAGCAGTGAGTCGGTCGGACAGAATGAGCAGTTCTTC. Its protein product is CASSESVGQNEQFF.